This paragraph covers one T cell receptor beta chain sequence. The data originate from a study of blood T cell repertoires in COVID-19. Study details: Researchers got acute and convalescent COVID-19 samples from the United States, Italy and Spain. PBMCs, B-cell-depleted T cells, or T cells provided the cDNA or gDNA that made up the material.

Enrolled during active infection, Seattle patients were then followed longitudinally. Clones were sequenced by immunoSEQ multiplex PCR, and TCRdb holds only the in-frame ones, with some missing. Found here are about 120,000 clones, approximately 89% of them singletons; the top ten hold just over 5.5%. The sequence was obtained from a woman aged 60-75 years with COVID-19, enrolled during active disease. The sequenced sample was peripheral blood.

CDR3 residues: CASDLGRGTDTQYF. Here the CDR3 DNA reads TGTGCCAGTGACTTAGGACGGGGGACAGATACGCAGTATTTT. J is TRBJ2-3 and V is TRBV6-1; tentative D call: TRBD2 (6 bases). Per germline, CDR1 MNHNS and CDR2 SASEGT. The CDR3 has 14 residues. V was shortened by 9 bases and J by 3 bases, with 16 bases between the two germline ends.